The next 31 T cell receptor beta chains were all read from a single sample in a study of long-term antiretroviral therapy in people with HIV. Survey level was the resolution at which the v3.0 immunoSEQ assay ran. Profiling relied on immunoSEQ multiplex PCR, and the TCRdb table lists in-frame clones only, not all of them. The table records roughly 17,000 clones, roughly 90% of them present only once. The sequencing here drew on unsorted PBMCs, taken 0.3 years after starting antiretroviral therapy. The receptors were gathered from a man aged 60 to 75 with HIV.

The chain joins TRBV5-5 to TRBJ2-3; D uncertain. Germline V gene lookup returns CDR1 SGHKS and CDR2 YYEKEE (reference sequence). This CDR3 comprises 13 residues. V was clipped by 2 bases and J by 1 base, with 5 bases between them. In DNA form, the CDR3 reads TGTGCCAGCAGCTTAGAGCGCACAGATACGCAGTATTTT. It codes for CASSLERTDTQYF. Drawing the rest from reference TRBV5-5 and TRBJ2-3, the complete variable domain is DAGVTQSPTHLIKTRGQQVTLRCSPISGHKSVSWYQQVLGQGPQFIFQYYEKEERGRGNFPDRFSARQFPNYSSELNVNALLLGDSALYLCASSLERTDTQYFGPGTRLTVL.

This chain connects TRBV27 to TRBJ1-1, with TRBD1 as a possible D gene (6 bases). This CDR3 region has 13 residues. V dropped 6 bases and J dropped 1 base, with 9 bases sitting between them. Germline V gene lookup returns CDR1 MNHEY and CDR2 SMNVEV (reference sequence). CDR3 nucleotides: TGTGCCAGCAGACGGACAGAGAACACTGAAGCTTTCTTT. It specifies CASRRTENTEAFF.

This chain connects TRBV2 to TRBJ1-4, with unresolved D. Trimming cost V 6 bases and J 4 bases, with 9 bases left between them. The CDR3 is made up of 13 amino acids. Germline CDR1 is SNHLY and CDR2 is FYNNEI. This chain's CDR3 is CASRGSLNEKLFF. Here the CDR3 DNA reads TGTGCCAGCAGGGGTAGTCTTAATGAAAAACTGTTTTTT.

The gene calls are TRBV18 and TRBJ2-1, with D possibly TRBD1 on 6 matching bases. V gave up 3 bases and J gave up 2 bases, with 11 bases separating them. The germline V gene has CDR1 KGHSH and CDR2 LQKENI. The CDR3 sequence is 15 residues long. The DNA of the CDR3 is TGTGCCAGCTCACCCGGACAGTCCACCTACAATGAGCAGTTCTTC. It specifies CASSPGQSTYNEQFF.

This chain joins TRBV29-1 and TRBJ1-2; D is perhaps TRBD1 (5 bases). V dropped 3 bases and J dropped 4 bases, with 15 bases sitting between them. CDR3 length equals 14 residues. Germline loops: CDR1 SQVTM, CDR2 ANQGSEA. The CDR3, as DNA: TGCAGCGTTGAGGCGTCAGGGATAGGCTATGGCTACACCTTC. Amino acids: CSVEASGIGYGYTF.

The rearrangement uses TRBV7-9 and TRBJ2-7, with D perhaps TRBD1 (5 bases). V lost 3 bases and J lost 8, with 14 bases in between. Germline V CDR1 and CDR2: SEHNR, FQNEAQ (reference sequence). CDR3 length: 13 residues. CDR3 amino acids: CASSFDSSTQQYF. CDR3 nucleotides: TGTGCCAGCAGCTTCGACAGTTCTACGCAGCAGTACTTC.

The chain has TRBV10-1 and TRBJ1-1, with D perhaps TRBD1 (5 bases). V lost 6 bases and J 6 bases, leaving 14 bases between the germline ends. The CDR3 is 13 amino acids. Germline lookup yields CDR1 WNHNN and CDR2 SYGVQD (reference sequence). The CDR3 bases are TGCGCCAGCAGGCCGACAGCTTTCGCTGAAGCTTTCTTT. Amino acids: CASRPTAFAEAFF.

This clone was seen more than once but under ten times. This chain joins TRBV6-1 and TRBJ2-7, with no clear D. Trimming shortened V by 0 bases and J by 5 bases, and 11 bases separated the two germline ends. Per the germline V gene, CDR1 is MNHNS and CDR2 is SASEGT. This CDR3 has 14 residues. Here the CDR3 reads CASSEALRNHEQYF. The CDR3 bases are TGTGCCAGCAGTGAAGCGCTAAGGAACCACGAGCAGTACTTC.

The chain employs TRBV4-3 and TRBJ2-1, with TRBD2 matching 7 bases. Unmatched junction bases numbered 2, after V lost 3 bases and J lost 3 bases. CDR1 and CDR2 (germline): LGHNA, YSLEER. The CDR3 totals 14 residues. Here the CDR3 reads CASSQGGDYNEQFF. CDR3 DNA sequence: TGCGCCAGCAGCCAGGGGGGGGACTACAATGAGCAGTTCTTC.

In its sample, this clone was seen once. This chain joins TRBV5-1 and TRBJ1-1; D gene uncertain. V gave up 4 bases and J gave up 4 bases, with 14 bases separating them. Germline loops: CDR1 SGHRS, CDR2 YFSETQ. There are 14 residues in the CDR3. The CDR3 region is CASSPYGEGTEAFF. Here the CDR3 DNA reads TGCGCCAGCAGCCCCTATGGGGAGGGCACTGAAGCTTTCTTT.

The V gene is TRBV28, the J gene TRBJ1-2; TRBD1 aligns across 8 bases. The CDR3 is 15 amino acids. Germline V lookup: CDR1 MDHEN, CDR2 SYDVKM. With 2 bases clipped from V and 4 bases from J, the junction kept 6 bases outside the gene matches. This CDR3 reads CASSLPTGGGYGYTF. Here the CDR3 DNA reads TGTGCCAGCAGTTTACCCACAGGGGGGGGCTATGGCTACACCTTC.

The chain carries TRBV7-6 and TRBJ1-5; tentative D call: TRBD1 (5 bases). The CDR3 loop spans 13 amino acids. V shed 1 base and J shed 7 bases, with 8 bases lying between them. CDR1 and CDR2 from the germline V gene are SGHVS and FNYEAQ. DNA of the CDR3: TGTGCCAGCAGCTTAGGGAGGGGACAGCCCCAGCATTTT. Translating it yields CASSLGRGQPQHF.

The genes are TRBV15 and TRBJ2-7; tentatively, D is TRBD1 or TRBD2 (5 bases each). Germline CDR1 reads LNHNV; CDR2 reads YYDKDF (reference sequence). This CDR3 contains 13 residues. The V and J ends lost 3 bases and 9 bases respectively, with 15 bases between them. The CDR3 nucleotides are TGTGCCACCAGCAGCGGGACCGGGTTCGGGCAGTACTTC. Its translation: CATSSGTGFGQYF.

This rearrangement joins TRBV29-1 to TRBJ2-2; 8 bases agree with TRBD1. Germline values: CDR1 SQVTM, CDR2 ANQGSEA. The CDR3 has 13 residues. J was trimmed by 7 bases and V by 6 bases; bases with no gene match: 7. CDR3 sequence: CSVGNRGIGELFF. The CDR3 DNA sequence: TGCAGCGTCGGGAACAGGGGGATCGGGGAGCTGTTTTTT.

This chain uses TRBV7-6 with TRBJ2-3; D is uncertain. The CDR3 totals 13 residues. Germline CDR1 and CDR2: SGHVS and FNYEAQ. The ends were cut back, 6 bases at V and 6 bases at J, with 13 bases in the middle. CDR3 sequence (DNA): TGTGCCAGCAGTCAATTGGCTCGGGATACGCAGTATTTT. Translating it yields CASSQLARDTQYF. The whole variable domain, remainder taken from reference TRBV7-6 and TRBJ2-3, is GAGVSQSPRYKVTKRGQDVALRCDPISGHVSLYWYRQALGQGPEFLTYFNYEAQQDKSGLPNDRFSAERPEGSISTLTIQRTEQRDSAMYRCASSQLARDTQYFGPGTRLTVL.

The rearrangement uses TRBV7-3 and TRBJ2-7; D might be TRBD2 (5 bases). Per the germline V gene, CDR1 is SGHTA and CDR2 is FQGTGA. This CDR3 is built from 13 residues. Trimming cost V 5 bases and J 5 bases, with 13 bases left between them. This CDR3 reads CASSPGNPHEQYF. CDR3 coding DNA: TGTGCCAGCAGCCCGGGGAATCCCCACGAGCAGTACTTC.

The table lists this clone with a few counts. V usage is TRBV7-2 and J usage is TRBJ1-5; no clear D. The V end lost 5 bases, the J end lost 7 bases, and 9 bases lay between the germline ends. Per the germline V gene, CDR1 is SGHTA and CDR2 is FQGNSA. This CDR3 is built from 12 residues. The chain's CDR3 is CASSRNNQPQHF. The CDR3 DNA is TGTGCCAGCAGCCGAAATAACCAGCCCCAGCATTTT.

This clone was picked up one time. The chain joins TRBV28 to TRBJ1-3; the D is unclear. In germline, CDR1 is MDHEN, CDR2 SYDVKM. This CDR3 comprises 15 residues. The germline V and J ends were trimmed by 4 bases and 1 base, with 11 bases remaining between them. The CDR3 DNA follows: TGTGCCAGCAGTTGGGCGGAGAGGTCTGGAAACACCATATATTTT. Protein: CASSWAERSGNTIYF.

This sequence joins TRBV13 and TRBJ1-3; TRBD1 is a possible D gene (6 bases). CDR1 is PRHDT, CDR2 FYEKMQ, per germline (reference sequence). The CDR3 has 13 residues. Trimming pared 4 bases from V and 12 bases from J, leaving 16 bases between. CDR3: CASSYVTGGGIYF. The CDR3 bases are TGTGCCAGCAGCTACGTGACAGGCGGCGGCATATATTTT.

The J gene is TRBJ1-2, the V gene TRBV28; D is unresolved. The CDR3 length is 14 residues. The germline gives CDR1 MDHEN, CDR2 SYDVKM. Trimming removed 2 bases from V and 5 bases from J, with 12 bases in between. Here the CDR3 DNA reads TGTGCCAGCAGTTTAAACGCAGAAGTGTATGGCTACACCTTC. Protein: CASSLNAEVYGYTF.

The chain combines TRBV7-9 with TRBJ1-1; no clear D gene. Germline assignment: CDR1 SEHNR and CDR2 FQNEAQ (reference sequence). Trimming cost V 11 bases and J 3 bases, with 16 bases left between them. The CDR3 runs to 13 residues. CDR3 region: CAGSTGVDTEAFF. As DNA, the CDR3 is TGTGCCGGCTCGACGGGAGTGGACACTGAAGCTTTCTTT.

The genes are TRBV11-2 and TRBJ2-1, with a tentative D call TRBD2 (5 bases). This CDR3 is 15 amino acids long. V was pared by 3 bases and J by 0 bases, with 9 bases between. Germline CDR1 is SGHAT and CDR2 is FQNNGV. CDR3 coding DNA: TGTGCCAGCAGCTTGACTAAAAACTCCTACAATGAGCAGTTCTTC. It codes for CASSLTKNSYNEQFF.

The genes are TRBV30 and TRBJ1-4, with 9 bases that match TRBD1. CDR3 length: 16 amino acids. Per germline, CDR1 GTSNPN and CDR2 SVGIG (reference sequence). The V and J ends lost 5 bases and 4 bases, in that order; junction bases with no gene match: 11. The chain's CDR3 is CAWLGRTGVLNEKLFF. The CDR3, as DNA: TGTGCCTGGCTGGGGAGGACAGGGGTGCTTAATGAAAAACTGTTTTTT.

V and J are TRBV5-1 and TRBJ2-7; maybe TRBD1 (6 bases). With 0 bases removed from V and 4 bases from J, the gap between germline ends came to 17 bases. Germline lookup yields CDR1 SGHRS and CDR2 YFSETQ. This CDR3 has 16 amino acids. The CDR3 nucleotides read TGCGCCAGCAGCTTGGAGCTGGACAGAGGGTTTTACGAGCAGTACTTC. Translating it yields CASSLELDRGFYEQYF.

CDR3 in DNA: TGTGCCAGCAGTGAAACGGGGAACACTGAAGCTTTCTTT. Amino acids: CASSETGNTEAFF. This chain joins TRBV6-1 and TRBJ1-1; D remains ambiguous. Trimming removed 2 bases from V and 1 base from J, with 5 bases in between. This CDR3 has 13 amino acids. The germline V gene has CDR1 MNHNS and CDR2 SASEGT.

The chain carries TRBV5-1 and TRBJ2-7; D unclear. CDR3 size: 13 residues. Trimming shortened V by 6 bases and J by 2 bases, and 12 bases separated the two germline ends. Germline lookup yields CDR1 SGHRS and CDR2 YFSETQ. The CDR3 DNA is TGCGCCAGCAAATTAGACGGAACCTACGAGCAGTACTTC. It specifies CASKLDGTYEQYF.

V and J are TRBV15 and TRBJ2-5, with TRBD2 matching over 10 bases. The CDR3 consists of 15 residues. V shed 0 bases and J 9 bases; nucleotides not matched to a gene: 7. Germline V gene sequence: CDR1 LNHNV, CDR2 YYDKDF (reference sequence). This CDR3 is CATSRDPLAGVPQYF. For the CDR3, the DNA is TGTGCCACCAGCAGAGATCCGCTAGCGGGAGTCCCCCAGTACTTC.

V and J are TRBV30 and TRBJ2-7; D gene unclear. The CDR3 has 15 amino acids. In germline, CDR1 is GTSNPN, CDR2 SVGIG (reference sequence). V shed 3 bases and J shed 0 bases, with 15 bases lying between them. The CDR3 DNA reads TGTGCCTGGAGATCTTTAGTCGGCTACTCCTACGAGCAGTACTTC. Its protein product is CAWRSLVGYSYEQYF.

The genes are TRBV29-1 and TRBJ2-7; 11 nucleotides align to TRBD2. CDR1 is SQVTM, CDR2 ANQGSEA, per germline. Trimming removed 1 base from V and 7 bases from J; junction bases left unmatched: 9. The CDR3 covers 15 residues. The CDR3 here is CSVEAGLAADGEQYF. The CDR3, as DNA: TGCAGCGTTGAAGCGGGACTAGCGGCCGACGGTGAGCAGTACTTC.

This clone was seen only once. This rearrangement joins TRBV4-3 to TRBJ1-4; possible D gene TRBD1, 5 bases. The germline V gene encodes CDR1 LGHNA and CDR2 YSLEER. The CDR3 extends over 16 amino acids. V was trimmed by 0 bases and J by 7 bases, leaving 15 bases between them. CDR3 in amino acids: CASSQDVRGGAEKLFF. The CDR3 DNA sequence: TGCGCCAGCAGCCAAGATGTGAGGGGCGGTGCTGAAAAACTGTTTTTT.

CDR3 nucleotides: TGTGCCAGCAGTTTAATGGTAGGCTATGGCTACACCTTC. The encoded protein is CASSLMVGYGYTF. The chain joins TRBV28 to TRBJ1-2; D gene uncertain. Between the trimmed V and J ends, which lost 2 bases and 4 bases, there was a span of 8 bases. The germline V gene has CDR1 MDHEN and CDR2 SYDVKM. This CDR3 contains 13 residues.